Detailed here is one T cell receptor (beta chain). All enrollees were about 18 to 89 years old and from fewer than 25 US areas. Participants' reported clinical history set cohort assignment. The sample belongs to a study of blood T cell repertoires in COVID-19. Overall study context: Sources were T cells, B-cell-depleted T cells, or PBMCs; the material itself was cDNA or gDNA.

Sequencing was performed with immunoSEQ multiplex PCR; in TCRdb, only in-frame clones are kept and a portion is missing. Of some 290,000 clones listed, approximately 90% were seen once; the top ten hold 3.9%. Sequencing input: PBMCs or T cells enriched from blood (not recorded which). The source is a young woman who had been exposed to COVID-19.

The CDR3 is CASMLAGGYEQYF. CDR3 in DNA: TGCGCCAGCATGCTAGCGGGGGGCTACGAGCAGTACTTC. The chain employs TRBV5-1 and TRBJ2-7; 11 nucleotides line up with TRBD2. CDR1 SGHRS and CDR2 YFSETQ come from the germline V gene. CDR3 size: 13 residues. V gave up 6 bases and J gave up 3 bases; unmatched junction bases: 2.